A single sample is the source of the 30 T cell receptor beta chains below, sequenced in a study of identical twins. TCRdb re-derived calls from the 5' RACE reads in MiXCR, one entry per CDR3 protein. The sample has just under 550,000 distinct CDR3 sequences, 15% seen once. These data were also reused for a study on yellow fever vaccine responses in identical twins.

The sequenced sample consisted of CD4+ T cells sorted from blood. The receptors derive from a woman younger than 30 in good health.

This chain uses TRBV6-6 with TRBJ1-1; 7 bases line up with TRBD1. After removal of 6 bases from V and 4 bases from J, the junction contained 5 bases not matched to a gene. The CDR3 loop spans 13 amino acids. The germline CDR1 and CDR2 sequences are MNHNY and SVGAGI (reference sequence). The CDR3: CASSTQGSTEAFF. The CDR3 DNA sequence: TGTGCCAGCAGCACACAGGGGTCCACTGAAGCTTTCTTT.

This clonotype was observed a handful of times. The chain employs TRBV28 and TRBJ2-2, with TRBD1 identical over 7 bases. CDR1 is MDHEN and CDR2 is SYDVKM in the germline V gene. The trim removed 0 bases at V and 5 bases at J, leaving 9 bases unmatched. CDR3 length: 17 residues. CDR3 sequence (DNA): TGTGCCAGCAGTTTATGGTCAGGGGGATTGTCGACCGGGGAGCTGTTTTTT. Its protein is CASSLWSGGLSTGELFF.

This clonotype was recorded a few times. This chain joins TRBV5-1 and TRBJ2-3; 7 bases are a match to TRBD1. CDR1 and CDR2 (germline): SGHRS, YFSETQ. There are 18 residues in the CDR3. V lost 0 bases and J lost 0; bases outside the gene matches: 10. The CDR3 protein is CASSLDRVTGYSTDTQYF. The CDR3, as DNA: TGCGCCAGCAGCTTGGACAGGGTGACAGGGTATAGCACAGATACGCAGTATTTT.

The chain combines TRBV7-9 with TRBJ2-5; the D gene is possibly TRBD1 (6 bases). This CDR3 is built from 14 residues. Trimming stripped 3 bases from V and 1 base from J, with 9 bases between. Per the germline V gene, CDR1 is SEHNR and CDR2 is FQNEAQ (reference sequence). CDR3 coding DNA: TGTGCCAGCAGCTTCGGACAGCTCCAAGAGACCCAGTACTTC. Its translation is CASSFGQLQETQYF.

CDR3 region: CASSPMAWTGYYEQYF. The CDR3 DNA follows: TGTGCCAGCAGCCCCATGGCCTGGACAGGGTACTACGAGCAGTACTTC. The rearrangement uses TRBV7-9 and TRBJ2-7; 8 nucleotides align to TRBD1. CDR1 SEHNR and CDR2 FQNEAQ come from the germline V gene (reference sequence). V lost 5 bases to trimming and J lost 3 bases; unmatched junction nucleotides: 12. CDR3 length: 16 residues.

This clonotype appeared a few times. The chain is built from TRBV3-1 and TRBJ2-1; D not certain. The CDR3 runs to 13 residues. V shed 4 bases and J shed 4 bases, with 8 bases lying between them. From germline, CDR1 is LGHDT and CDR2 YNNKEL (reference sequence). The CDR3 spells CASSPQAYNEQFF. The DNA for the CDR3 is TGTGCCAGCAGCCCGCAAGCTTACAATGAGCAGTTCTTC.

The table lists this clonotype with many counts. The CDR3 region has the DNA TGCGCCAGCCCCAAGCACTACGAGCAGTACGTC. This translates into CASPKHYEQYV. The chain employs TRBV5-1 and TRBJ2-7; D is unclear. Germline V gives CDR1 SGHRS, CDR2 YFSETQ. V lost 7 bases to trimming and J lost 3 bases, with 8 bases between them. CDR3 length: 11 amino acids.

This clonotype was found a few times. This chain links TRBV20-1 with TRBJ1-2, with D uncertain. Trimming took off 3 bases at V and 2 bases at J, with 13 bases between the two ends. In germline, CDR1 is DFQATT, CDR2 SNEGSKA (reference sequence). The CDR3 runs to 14 residues. In DNA form, the CDR3 reads TGCAGTGCTAGGGGAGGGAGCCCCAACTATGGCTACACCTTC. Encoded protein: CSARGGSPNYGYTF.

In its sample, this clonotype was seen a few times. CDR3 DNA sequence: TGTGCCAGCAGTGTAGGACAGGGGATTGAAAACTATGGCTACACCTTC. As protein: CASSVGQGIENYGYTF. This chain links TRBV25-1 with TRBJ1-2; 9 bases match TRBD1. V lost 4 bases to trimming and J lost 2 bases; unmatched junction nucleotides: 8. The CDR3 has 16 amino acids. Looked up from germline, CDR1 is MGHDK and CDR2 is SYGVNS.

This clonotype was seen a handful of times. The chain employs TRBV3-1 and TRBJ2-1, with D possibly called TRBD1 or TRBD2 (6 bases each). The germline V gene has CDR1 LGHDT and CDR2 YNNKEL (reference sequence). This CDR3 has 14 residues. The ends were cut back, 4 bases at V and 10 bases at J, with 17 bases in the middle. In DNA, the CDR3 is TGTGCCAGCAGCCCCGGTGGGGGGCCACAGGAGCAGTTCTTC. Its protein product is CASSPGGGPQEQFF.

There are a few counts of this clonotype. The chain is built from TRBV15 and TRBJ2-3, with 8 bases that match TRBD2. This CDR3 comprises 14 residues. Per the germline V gene, CDR1 is LNHNV and CDR2 is YYDKDF (reference sequence). The V segment lost 8 bases and the J segment 2 bases; nucleotides outside the gene matches: 6. The CDR3 sequence: CATRLRGATDTQYF. The CDR3 nucleotides are TGTGCCACCCGATTGCGGGGGGCCACAGATACGCAGTATTTT.

This clonotype was counted a few times. The J gene is TRBJ2-1, the V gene TRBV5-1; 9 bases fit TRBD1. CDR3 length: 15 amino acids. Germline V lookup: CDR1 SGHRS, CDR2 YFSETQ. V was clipped by 4 bases and J by 4 bases; unmatched bases: 6. The CDR3 coding sequence is TGCGCCAGCAGCCCTCGGACAGGGGTTTACAATGAGCAGTTCTTC. Amino acids: CASSPRTGVYNEQFF.

The rearrangement joins TRBV20-1 to TRBJ1-5; weak D call: TRBD1 (6 bases). Germline CDR1 is DFQATT and CDR2 is SNEGSKA (reference sequence). Trimming removed 2 bases from V and 5 bases from J, with 16 bases in between. This CDR3 contains 15 residues. CDR3 sequence: CSARLTGFPHQPQHF. CDR3 coding DNA: TGCAGTGCTAGACTAACAGGGTTTCCCCATCAGCCCCAGCATTTT.

Regarding this clonotype: This CDR3 is missing its conserved last phenylalanine or tryptophan, likely due to a read error. V gene TRBV7-9 combines with J gene TRBJ2-3; D ambiguous. Trimming left V 5 bases short and J 4 bases short, with 16 bases between. Germline values: CDR1 SEHNR, CDR2 FQNEAQ (reference sequence). The CDR3 runs 15 residues. The CDR3, as DNA: TGTGCCAGCAGCCTCTTAGGTATCGGGTCAGATACGCAGTATGTT. Protein sequence: CASSLLGIGSDTQYV.

V is TRBV4-1 and J is TRBJ2-2; 8 bases align to TRBD2. Trimming removed 0 bases from V and 0 bases from J; junction bases left unmatched: 9. The CDR3 runs to 19 residues. Germline-derived CDR1 and CDR2 are MGHRA and YSYEKL. The CDR3 sequence is CASSQELRGVKTNTGELFF. The CDR3 DNA is TGCGCCAGCAGCCAAGAGCTGCGGGGGGTCAAAACGAACACCGGGGAGCTGTTTTTT.

The chain uses TRBV10-3 and TRBJ2-1, with 11 bases lining up with TRBD1. The CDR3 is 13 residues long. V gave up 2 bases and J gave up 14 bases; unmatched junction bases: 5. Germline assignment: CDR1 ENHRY and CDR2 SYGVKD. Here the CDR3 reads CAISEGQGALEFF. The CDR3 nucleotides read TGTGCCATCAGTGAGGGACAGGGGGCGTTAGAGTTCTTC.

The sample holds many counts of this clonotype. The rearrangement uses TRBV12-3 or TRBV12-4 and TRBJ2-2; D ambiguous. V was pared by 6 bases and J by 5 bases, with 10 bases between. This CDR3 is built from 13 residues. The CDR3 spells CASSRLRTGELFF. The CDR3 DNA is TGTGCCAGCAGCCGTTTGAGGACCGGGGAGCTGTTTTTT.

Ten or more counts support this clonotype. The V gene is TRBV24-1, the J gene TRBJ2-1; 13 positions agree with TRBD2. CDR1 and CDR2 (germline): KGHDR, SFDVKD. The CDR3 totals 20 residues. Trimming at V came to 4 bases and at J to 4 bases, leaving 15 bases not matched to a gene. CDR3 protein: CATSDPRTSGRFSPYNEQFF. The CDR3 bases are TGTGCCACCAGTGACCCTAGGACTAGCGGGAGATTTTCCCCTTACAATGAGCAGTTCTTC.

This clonotype was found a few times. This chain joins TRBV28 and TRBJ1-2; 7 bases align to TRBD1. V trimming: 1 base; J trimming: 9 bases; junction bases outside the gene matches: 14. This CDR3 is 16 amino acids long. Per germline, CDR1 MDHEN and CDR2 SYDVKM. CDR3 residues: CASSLYRGTVTMSYTF. DNA of the CDR3: TGTGCCAGCAGTTTATATCGTGGGACAGTTACTATGAGCTACACCTTC.

In its sample, this clonotype was seen a few times. The chain combines TRBV9 with TRBJ1-6, with 11 bases identical to TRBD1. The CDR3 sequence is 16 residues long. Germline V gives CDR1 SGDLS, CDR2 YYNGEE. V trimming: 3 bases; J trimming: 5 bases; junction bases outside the gene matches: 4. The CDR3 spells CASSAGQGGNNSPLHF. The CDR3 DNA reads as TGTGCCAGCAGCGCGGGACAGGGGGGAAATAATTCACCCCTCCACTTT. The complete variable domain, with remaining parts taken from reference TRBV9 and TRBJ1-6, reads DSGVTQTPKHLITATGQRVTLRCSPRSGDLSVYWYQQSLDQGLQFLIQYYNGEERAKGNILERFSAQQFPDLHSELNLSSLELGDSALYFCASSAGQGGNNSPLHFGNGTRLTVT.

This clonotype was observed a few times. The rearrangement joins TRBV20-1 to TRBJ1-1, with D unresolved. This CDR3 region has 13 residues. Looked up from germline, CDR1 is DFQATT and CDR2 is SNEGSKA (reference sequence). With 1 base removed from V and 1 base from J, the gap between germline ends came to 7 bases. CDR3 in amino acids: CSARAQANTEAFF. The CDR3 nucleotides are TGCAGTGCTAGAGCCCAAGCGAACACTGAAGCTTTCTTT.

A few counts support this clonotype. The gene calls are TRBV12-3 or TRBV12-4 and TRBJ1-2; D not certain. The CDR3 is 14 amino acids. Deletions cut 3 bases from V and 2 bases from J, with 10 bases between. CDR3 residues: CASSFTEINYGYTF. CDR3 nucleotide sequence: TGTGCCAGCAGTTTCACAGAAATCAACTATGGCTACACCTTC.

The chain employs TRBV7-2 and TRBJ2-7; 8 nucleotides line up with TRBD2. CDR1 is SGHTA, CDR2 FQGNSA, per germline. V lost 7 bases, J lost 7 bases, and 12 bases stayed unmatched. CDR3 length: 14 amino acids. The DNA of the CDR3 is TGTGCCAGCACCCCAGAAGCGGGAGCGGAAGAGCAGTACTTC. Translation gives CASTPEAGAEEQYF.

This clonotype was picked up a small number of times. The CDR3 region is CATSRDPRQTGEQYF. The CDR3 DNA is TGTGCCACCAGCAGAGATCCCAGACAGACGGGCGAGCAGTACTTC. The chain recombines TRBV15 with TRBJ2-7; D is perhaps TRBD1 (5 bases). The CDR3 runs to 15 residues. The germline gives CDR1 LNHNV, CDR2 YYDKDF (reference sequence). Trimming stripped 0 bases from V and 6 bases from J, with 15 bases between. Looking up the rest from reference TRBV15 and TRBJ2-7 gives the full variable domain: DAMVIQNPRYQVTQFGKPVTLSCSQTLNHNVMYWYQQKSSQAPKLLFHYYDKDFNNEADTPDNFQSRRPNTSFCFLDIRSPGLGDTAMYLCATSRDPRQTGEQYFGPGTRLTVT.

The chain combines TRBV20-1 with TRBJ1-2; no clear D. Looked up from germline, CDR1 is DFQATT and CDR2 is SNEGSKA (reference sequence). There are 13 residues in the CDR3. V was clipped by 6 bases and J by 0 bases, with 11 bases between them. CDR3 loop: CSAPRGTNYGYTF. In DNA form, the CDR3 reads TGCAGTGCCCCCAGAGGTACTAACTATGGCTACACCTTC.

This clonotype was seen at least ten times. CDR3 amino acids: CAFETGDQETQYF. The CDR3 DNA follows: TGCGCGTTTGAGACAGGGGACCAAGAGACCCAGTACTTC. V is TRBV20-1 and J is TRBJ2-5; 8 bases match TRBD1. The CDR3 is 13 amino acids. Germline CDR1 reads DFQATT; CDR2 reads SNEGSKA (reference sequence).

This clonotype was found once. The chain couples TRBV24-1 to TRBJ2-3; a weak D match, TRBD2 (5 bases). CDR3 length: 16 amino acids. Germline CDR1 is KGHDR and CDR2 is SFDVKD. Trimming cost V 4 bases and J 1 base, with 14 bases left between them. DNA for the CDR3: TGTGCCACCAGTGACCGATCTAGCATGCGCACAGATACGCAGTATTTT. Protein product: CATSDRSSMRTDTQYF.

This clonotype was counted between two and nine times. The rearrangement uses TRBV5-1 and TRBJ1-2, with 11 bases fitting TRBD1. V dropped 4 bases and J dropped 8; count of bases not matched to a gene: 7. CDR3 size: 14 residues. Germline CDR1 is SGHRS and CDR2 is YFSETQ. CDR3 DNA sequence: TGCGCCAGCAGCCCCGGACAGGGGGCGGGAGGCTACACCTTC. Translating gives CASSPGQGAGGYTF.

This clonotype was detected a few times. This chain uses TRBV20-1 with TRBJ2-7, with D uncertain. Germline V gene lookup returns CDR1 DFQATT and CDR2 SNEGSKA (reference sequence). CDR3 length: 12 residues. The V gene lost 2 bases and the J gene lost 2 bases, with 7 bases spanning the gap. In nucleotides, the CDR3 is TGCAGTGCTAGAAGCCAGACCTACGAGCAGTACGTC. Protein: CSARSQTYEQYV.

In this sample, this clonotype turned up a few times. The chain is built from TRBV6-4 and TRBJ1-2; TRBD1 matches 8 bases. CDR3 length: 16 amino acids. With V trimmed by 0 bases and J by 7 bases, 10 bases remained unmatched. Germline V gives CDR1 MRHNA, CDR2 SNTAGT. The CDR3, as DNA: TGTGCCAGCAGTGACTCGGCAGGGGGCTCGGCAAGTGGCTACACCTTC. Translation: CASSDSAGGSASGYTF.